This note documents a single T cell receptor (beta chain) sequence. What it binds is not known. This record belongs to a study of a mutant IDH1 vaccine in newly diagnosed glioma. On the study more broadly: Patients were started on vaccination 4-6 weeks after radiotherapy alone, or with temozolomide cycles. Patients got radiotherapy, temozolomide, or both beforehand, and most got both.

Generated by immunoSEQ multiplex PCR, the TCRdb table keeps only in-frame clones and is missing some. Of 50,000 to 70,000 clones in the sample, roughly 81% are singletons; the top ten hold roughly 8.4%. Time point indicated: week 23, last vaccination. Topical imiquimod accompanied each vaccine dose, which consisted of 300 ug of mutant IDH1 20-mer peptide. Germline trimming cut 5 bases from V and 6 bases from J; bases unmatched to any gene: 6. There are 14 residues in the CDR3. Germline lookup yields CDR1 LNHDA and CDR2 SQIVND (reference sequence). This TCR came from a woman aged 40 to 55 with glioma. Some clones in this sample may be carry-over from other donors' samples. The material sequenced was PBMCs, taken from a glioma patient whose treatment included an IDH1 peptide vaccine. This sequence joins TRBV19 and TRBJ1-5; TRBD1 agrees at 8 bases. This CDR3 reads CASSPDRGFQPQHF. CDR3 coding DNA: TGTGCCAGTAGTCCAGACAGGGGCTTTCAGCCCCAGCATTTT.